Listed below are T cell receptor beta chains from one sample, sequenced in a study of shared clonotypes between healthy human individuals. Sequencing used immunoSEQ multiplex PCR; TCRdb keeps in-frame clones, though not all of them. The repertoire includes roughly 200,000 clones, about 68% of them detected once, and about 10% sits in the top ten. The sequencing sample was made of memory CD4+ T cells sorted from blood. These receptors originate from a man aged 25 to 40 in good health. Both conserved end residues are part of each CDR3. Each record gives: J gene, clone size, V gene, D gene, CDR3 DNA, CDR3 protein. D genes are given only for firm matches. Only some rows state a clone size, as once, few, many or a class for expanded clones.

TRBJ2-7	NA	TRBV6-5	NA	TGTGCCAGCACCCACCGGGAATCCTACGAGCAGTACTTC	CASTHRESYEQYF
TRBJ2-5	NA	TRBV6-1	TRBD2	TGTGCCAGCAGCGGGGGAGGGATCCAAGAGACCCAGTACTTC	CASSGGGIQETQYF
TRBJ2-5	NA	TRBV19	NA	TGTGCCAGTTCTCACCCGTCAGGTTTGGGGGAGACCCAGTACTTC	CASSHPSGLGETQYF
TRBJ1-5	NA	TRBV5-3	NA	TGTGCCAGAAGCTTGGGCGATAGCAATCAGCCCCAGCATTTT	CARSLGDSNQPQHF
TRBJ2-5	NA	TRBV28	NA	TGTGCCAGCAGTCCTGGGGAGACCCAGTACTTC	CASSPGETQYF
TRBJ2-7	NA	TRBV7-8	NA	TGTGCCAGCAGCTCTGGCTCTCGGGGCTACGAGCAGTACTTC	CASSSGSRGYEQYF
TRBJ1-5	NA	TRBV5-1	NA	TGCGCCAGCAGCTTGACAGGGCATCAGCCCCAGCATTTT	CASSLTGHQPQHF
TRBJ2-1	few	TRBV18	NA	TGTGCCAGCTCACCGCTTCTAGCGGACCTAGGGGGTGAGCAGTTCTTC	CASSPLLADLGGEQFF
TRBJ1-2	NA	TRBV6-1	NA	TGTGCCAGCAGTGATTCTAGGAAGCAGTCCAGGGTTATTGTCTACACCTTC	CASSDSRKQSRVIVYTF
TRBJ1-5	NA	TRBV21-1	NA	TGTGCCAGCGCTAGTCCAGGTCTCAATAGCAATCAGCCCCAGCATTTT	CASASPGLNSNQPQHF